This TCR beta chain was recovered during a study of cytomegalovirus exposure and HLA in healthy donors. Only in-frame clones appear in the TCRdb table, and some are missing; sequencing was by immunoSEQ multiplex PCR. The sample consists of about 130,000 clones, 89% of them appearing once. Germline V gene sequence: CDR1 SGHAT, CDR2 FQNNGV. CDR3 length: 11 amino acids. V gave up 0 bases and J gave up 16 bases, with 10 bases separating them. Study findings and constraints: It was found in a later analysis that first-cohort TCR clusters tended to co-occur in the 90 to 150 validation repertoires. Among the CMV-associated chains, three were confirmed in vitro as specific for CMV antigens.

Note on this clone: Its target is not known.

This sequence originates from a woman aged 18-35 years in good health and CMV-seronegative. The V gene is TRBV11-2, the J gene TRBJ2-1; D is perhaps TRBD2 (5 bases). The sample comprised PBMCs. The chain's CDR3 is CASSLEGAHFF. CDR3 nucleotides: TGTGCCAGCAGCTTAGAGGGAGCCCACTTCTTC.